This TCR beta chain was sequenced during a study of OX40 agonist ivuxolimab in advanced cancers. In the study overall: While on treatment, patients had intravenous ivuxolimab at 0.01 to 10 mg/kg every 2 weeks. A history of anti-PD-1, anti-PD-L1 or anti-CTLA-4 therapy was acceptable, and 40% had some.

Sequenced by immunoSEQ multiplex PCR; TCRdb stores in-frame clones only, minus some. Of under 100,000 clones in the sample, 91% are singletons; the top ten hold about 2.4%. As for this clone: The target antigen is unknown.

This CDR3 is built from 14 residues. Germline CDR1 SGHRS, CDR2 YFSETQ. Deletions cut 0 bases from V and 6 bases from J, with 9 bases between. Whole-study results and caveats: Relative to CD4+ cells, CD8+ T cells on average had more expanded clones. The study did not work out the antigen specificity of the expanded peripheral T cells.

This chain uses TRBV5-1 with TRBJ1-4; no reliable D call. The TCR was taken from an adult with an advanced solid tumor such as melanoma, head and neck, liver or kidney cancer. The specimen comprised CD4+ or CD8+ T cells sorted from blood, sampled in a trial of the OX40 agonist ivuxolimab. CDR3 in DNA: TGCGCCAGCAGCTTGGACAGCCGAGATGAAAAACTGTTTTTT. This gives the protein CASSLDSRDEKLFF.